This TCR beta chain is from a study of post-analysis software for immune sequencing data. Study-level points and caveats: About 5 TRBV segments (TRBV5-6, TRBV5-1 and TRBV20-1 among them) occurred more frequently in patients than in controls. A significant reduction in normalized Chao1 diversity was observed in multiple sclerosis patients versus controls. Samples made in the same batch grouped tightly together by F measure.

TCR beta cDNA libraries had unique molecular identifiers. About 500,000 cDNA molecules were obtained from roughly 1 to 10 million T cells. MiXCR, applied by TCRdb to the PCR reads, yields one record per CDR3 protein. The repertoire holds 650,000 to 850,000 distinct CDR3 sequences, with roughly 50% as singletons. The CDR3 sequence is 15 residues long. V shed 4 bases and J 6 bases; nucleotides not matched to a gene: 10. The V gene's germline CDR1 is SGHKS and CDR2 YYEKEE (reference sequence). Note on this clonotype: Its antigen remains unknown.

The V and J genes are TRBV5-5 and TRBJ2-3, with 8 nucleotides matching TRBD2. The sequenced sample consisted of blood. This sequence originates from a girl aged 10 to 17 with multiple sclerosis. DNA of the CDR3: TGTGCCAGCAGCCCGAGCGGGGGAGTAGCGGATACGCAGTATTTT. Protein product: CASSPSGGVADTQYF.